This T cell receptor beta chain is drawn from a study of T cell repertoires in cytomegalovirus infection. From the reads, TCRdb called clonotypes with MiXCR, one entry per CDR3 protein. The sample shows some 280,000 distinct CDR3 sequences, around 15% of them seen only once. Germline lookup yields CDR1 SQVTM and CDR2 ANQGSEA. The CDR3 totals 14 residues. Unmatched junction bases numbered 6, after V lost 5 bases and J lost 4 bases. This clonotype appeared a few times. The target antigen is unknown. Study-level results: Pooled public TCR beta family frequency picked out CMV carriers with the relevant HLA.

This sequence originates from a human donor in good health (CMV status not recorded). Some clones in this sample may be carry-over from other donors' samples. The V gene is TRBV29-1, the J gene TRBJ2-7, with TRBD2 identical over 12 bases. Sequencing used PBMCs. The CDR3, as DNA: TGCAGCGTTCGGCGGACTAGCGGGGCGTACGAGCAGTACTTC. Protein product: CSVRRTSGAYEQYF.